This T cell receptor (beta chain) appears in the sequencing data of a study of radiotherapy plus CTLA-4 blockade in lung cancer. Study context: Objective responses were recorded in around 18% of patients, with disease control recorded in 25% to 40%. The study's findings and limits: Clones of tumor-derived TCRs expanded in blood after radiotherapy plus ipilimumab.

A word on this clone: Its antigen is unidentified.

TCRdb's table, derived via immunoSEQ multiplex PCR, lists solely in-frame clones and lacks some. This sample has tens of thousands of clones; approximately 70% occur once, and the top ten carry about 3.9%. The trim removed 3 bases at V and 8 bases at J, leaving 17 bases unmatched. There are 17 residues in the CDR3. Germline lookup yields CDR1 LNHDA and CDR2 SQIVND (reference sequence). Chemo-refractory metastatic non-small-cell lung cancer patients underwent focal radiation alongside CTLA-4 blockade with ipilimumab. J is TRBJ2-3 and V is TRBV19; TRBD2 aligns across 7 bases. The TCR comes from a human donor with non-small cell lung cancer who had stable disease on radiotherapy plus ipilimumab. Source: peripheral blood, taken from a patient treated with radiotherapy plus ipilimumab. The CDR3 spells CASSMGSGLERGGTQYF. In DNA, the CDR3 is TGTGCCAGTAGTATGGGTAGCGGGTTGGAGCGAGGAGGTACGCAGTATTTT.